This T cell receptor (beta chain) was captured in a study of blood T cell repertoires in COVID-19. Study-wide background: Italy, Spain and the United States were the sources of the convalescent and acute COVID-19 samples.

Sequenced by immunoSEQ multiplex PCR; TCRdb stores in-frame clones only, minus some. The sample yields roughly 300,000 clones, roughly nine tenths seen once. CDR3 length equals 15 residues. CDR1 and CDR2 from the germline V gene are SGHTA and FQGNSA. With V trimmed by 7 bases and J by 7 bases, 15 bases remained unmatched. Participants came from 24 US areas, aged roughly 18 to 89 years. Participant reports of clinical history set cohort assignment. For recovered donors of Cohort 3, there were two negative PCRs, clearance, or symptom resolution. The receptor was derived from a woman aged 30 to 39 who had recovered from COVID-19. The sequencing sample was made of PBMCs or T cells enriched from blood (not recorded which). The chain combines TRBV7-2 with TRBJ1-2; 7 bases align to TRBD1. In nucleotides, the CDR3 is TGTGCCAGCACCCCAGGGACAGAAGTGCCGAGTGGCTACACCTTC. It codes for CASTPGTEVPSGYTF.